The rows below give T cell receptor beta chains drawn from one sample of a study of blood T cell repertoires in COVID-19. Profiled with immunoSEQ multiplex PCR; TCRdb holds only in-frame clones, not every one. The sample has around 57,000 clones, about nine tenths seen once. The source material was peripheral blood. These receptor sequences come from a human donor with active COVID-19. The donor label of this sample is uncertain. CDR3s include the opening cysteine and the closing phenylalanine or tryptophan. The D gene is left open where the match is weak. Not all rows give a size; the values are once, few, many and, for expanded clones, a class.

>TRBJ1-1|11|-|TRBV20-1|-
CSARAETEAFF
TGCAGTGCTAGAGCCGAGACTGAAGCTTTCTTT
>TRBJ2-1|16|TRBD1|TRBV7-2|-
CASSSLQGPHYNEQFF
TGTGCCAGCAGCTCATTACAGGGGCCCCATTACAATGAGCAGTTCTTC
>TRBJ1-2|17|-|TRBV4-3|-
CASSQGLSRFTNYGYTF
TGCGCCAGCAGCCAAGGTCTATCCAGGTTTACTAACTATGGCTACACCTTC
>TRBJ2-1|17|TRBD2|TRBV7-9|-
CASSRGTSGGAWNEQFF
TGTGCCAGCAGCAGAGGGACTAGCGGGGGGGCCTGGAATGAGCAGTTCTTC
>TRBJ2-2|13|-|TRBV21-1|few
CARLEDDTGELFF
TGTGCCAGACTGGAGGATGACACCGGGGAGCTGTTTTTT
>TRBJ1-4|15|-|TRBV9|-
CASARGSATNEKLFF
TGTGCCAGCGCGCGGGGGTCGGCAACTAATGAAAAACTGTTTTTT
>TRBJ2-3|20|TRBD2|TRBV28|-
CASSLPLLAGVEGSLNTQYF
TGTGCCAGCAGTTTACCACTTTTAGCGGGAGTCGAGGGGTCCTTGAATACGCAGTATTTT
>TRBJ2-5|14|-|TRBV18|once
CASSPLTNGETQYF
TGTGCCAGCTCACCACTAACCAACGGAGAGACCCAGTACTTC
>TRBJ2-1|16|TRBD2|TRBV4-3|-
CASSQERTSGYNEQFF
TGCGCCAGCAGCCAAGAAAGGACTAGCGGTTACAATGAGCAGTTCTTC
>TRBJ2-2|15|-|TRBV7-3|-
CASSLQATNTGELFF
TGTGCCAGCAGCTTACAGGCTACGAACACCGGGGAGCTGTTTTTT
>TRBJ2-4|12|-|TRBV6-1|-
CASSEWRGPADF
TGTGCCAGCAGTGAATGGAGGGGCCCAGCGGACTTC
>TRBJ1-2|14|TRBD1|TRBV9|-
CASSADRGLWGYTF
TGTGCCAGCAGCGCGGACAGGGGGCTTTGGGGCTACACCTTC
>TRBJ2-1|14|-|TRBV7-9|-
CASMGRPLYNEQFF
TGTGCCAGCATGGGGAGGCCCCTTTACAATGAGCAGTTCTTC
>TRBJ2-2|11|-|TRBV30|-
CAWREFGELFF
TGTGCCTGGAGGGAGTTCGGGGAGCTGTTTTTT
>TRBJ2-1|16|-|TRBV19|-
CASSSGGGRSYNEQFF
TGTGCCAGTAGTTCTGGGGGGGGGCGATCCTACAATGAGCAGTTCTTC
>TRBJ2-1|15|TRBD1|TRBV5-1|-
CASSPTGLIYNEQFF
TGCGCCAGCAGCCCGACAGGGCTAATATACAATGAGCAGTTCTTC
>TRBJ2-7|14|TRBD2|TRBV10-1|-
CASSASGGTYEQYF
TGCGCCAGCAGTGCTAGCGGGGGGACCTACGAGCAGTACTTC
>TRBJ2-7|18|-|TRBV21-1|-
CASSKKPPRRGQVIEQYF
TGTGCCAGCAGCAAAAAACCCCCTCGAAGAGGACAGGTCATCGAGCAGTACTTC
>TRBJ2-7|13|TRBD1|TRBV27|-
CASSLSVDRGQYF
TGTGCCAGCAGTTTATCCGTCGACAGGGGGCAGTACTTC
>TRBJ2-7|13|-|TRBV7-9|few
CASSLSPSYEQYF
TGTGCCAGCAGCCTGTCCCCTTCCTACGAGCAGTACTTC
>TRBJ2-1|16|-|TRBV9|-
CASSDHQDGRYDEQFF
TGTGCCAGCAGCGACCATCAGGACGGGAGATACGATGAGCAGTTCTTC
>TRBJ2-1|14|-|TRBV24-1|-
CATSEVGNEDEQFF
TGTGCCACCAGTGAGGTCGGGAATGAGGATGAGCAGTTCTTC
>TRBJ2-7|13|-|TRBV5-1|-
CASSPDRPREQYF
TGCGCCAGCAGCCCTGACAGACCCCGGGAGCAGTACTTC
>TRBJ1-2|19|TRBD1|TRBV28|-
CASSFYPGTALPFNYGYTF
TGTGCCAGCAGTTTCTACCCCGGGACAGCGCTACCTTTTAACTATGGCTACACCTTC
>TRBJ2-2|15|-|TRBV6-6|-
CASSQRPANTGELFF
TGTGCCAGCAGCCAGAGGCCCGCGAACACCGGGGAGCTGTTTTTT